This T cell receptor (beta chain) was captured in a study of T cell responses to AZD1222 COVID-19 vaccine. General study points: Distributed over spike, vaccine-associated CD4 TCRs predominated at 160-218 and 743-854.

Concerning this clone: Antigen specificity is unknown.

Some clones are missing from TCRdb's copy, which holds only in-frame ones; the method was immunoSEQ multiplex PCR. Here the sample spans fewer than 75,000 clones, 80% to 95% being singletons. This CDR3 comprises 14 residues. The germline gives CDR1 SGHNT, CDR2 YYREEE (reference sequence). Trimming removed 1 base at V and 5 bases at J, with 12 bases between. The starting material was peripheral blood, obtained 28 days after the second dose of the MenACWY control vaccine. This sequence originates from an adult who received the MenACWY meningococcal vaccine as a control. The chain links TRBV5-4 to TRBJ1-1, with D unclear. The CDR3 protein is CASSLYRGGTEAFF. Here the CDR3 DNA reads TGTGCCAGCAGCTTGTACCGCGGCGGGACTGAAGCTTTCTTT. The entire variable domain, with the rest obtained from reference TRBV5-4 and TRBJ1-1, is as follows: ETGVTQSPTHLIKTRGQQVTLRCSSQSGHNTVSWYQQALGQGPQFIFQYYREEENGRGNFPPRFSGLQFPNYSSELNVNALELDDSALYLCASSLYRGGTEAFFGQGTRLTVV.